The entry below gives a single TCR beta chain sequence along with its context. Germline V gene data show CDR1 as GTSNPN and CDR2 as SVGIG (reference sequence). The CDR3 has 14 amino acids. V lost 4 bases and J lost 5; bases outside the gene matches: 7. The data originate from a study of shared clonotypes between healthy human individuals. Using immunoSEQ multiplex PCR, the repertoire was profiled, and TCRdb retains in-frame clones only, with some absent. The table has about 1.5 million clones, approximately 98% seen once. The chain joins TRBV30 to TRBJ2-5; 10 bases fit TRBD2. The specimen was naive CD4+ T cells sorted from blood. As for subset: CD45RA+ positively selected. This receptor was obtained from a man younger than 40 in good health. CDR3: CAWTVSGLAETQYF. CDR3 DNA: TGTGCCTGGACGGTTTCGGGACTAGCGGAGACCCAGTACTTC.